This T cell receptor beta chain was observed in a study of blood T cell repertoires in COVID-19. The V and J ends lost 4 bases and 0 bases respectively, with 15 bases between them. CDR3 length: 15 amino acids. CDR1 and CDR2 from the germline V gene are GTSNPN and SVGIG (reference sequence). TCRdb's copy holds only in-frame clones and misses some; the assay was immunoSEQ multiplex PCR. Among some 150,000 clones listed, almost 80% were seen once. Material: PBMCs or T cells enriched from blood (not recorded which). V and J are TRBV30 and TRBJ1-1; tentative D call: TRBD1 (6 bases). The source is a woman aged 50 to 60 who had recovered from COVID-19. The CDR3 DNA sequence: TGTGCCTGGACCTCCTTGGACAGACTGAACACTGAAGCTTTCTTT. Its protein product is CAWTSLDRLNTEAFF.